The subject of this entry is one T cell receptor (beta chain). Its antigen is unidentified. This record comes from a study of T cell responses to AZD1222 COVID-19 vaccine. Study-level findings and limits: In a largely white British group with more females than males, clonal diversity was possibly underestimated. Within unmutated variant regions lay the reported targets of nearly half of spike-specific TCRs. Spike-specific TCR breadth and depth grew following two AZD1222 doses.

V was pared by 4 bases and J by 2 bases, with 8 bases of the junction left unmatched. The CDR3 is 15 residues long. Germline assignment: CDR1 SGHRS and CDR2 YFSETQ. Clones were read by immunoSEQ multiplex PCR, and TCRdb kept only the in-frame ones, dropping some. The sample lists over 150,000 clones; about nine tenths were seen once. This TCR was sampled from an adult in good health. This sequence joins TRBV5-1 and TRBJ2-7; 8 bases agree with TRBD1. Sequences were derived from peripheral blood, sampled on day 0 of AZD1222 vaccination. Here the CDR3 reads CASSPRTGRTYEQYF. The CDR3 DNA reads as TGCGCCAGCAGCCCCCGGACAGGGAGGACCTACGAGCAGTACTTC.